The 18 T cell receptor beta chains below come from one sample, sequenced in a study of CD8+ T cells in alopecia areata. cDNA prepared by RNA extraction and subsequent reverse transcription served as the template for sequencing. Data came from immunoSEQ multiplex PCR; TCRdb stores just in-frame clones and leaves some out. This sample has around 290,000 clones, each found more than once. CD4, CD8alpha, NKG2D, NKG2ACE and other markers guided sorting of pooled cutaneous lymph node cells. The material sequenced was CD4+ T cells sorted from a lymph node. Receptors were obtained from a C3H/HeJ mouse with alopecia areata. The strain's MHC haplotype is H2-k.

In its sample, this clone was seen a few times. Gene names are mouse gene names. The read terminates 4 residues ahead of where the CDR3 ends, so the germline J gene completes it. The genes are TRBV19 and TRBJ2-5, with D tentatively TRBD1 (5 bases). This CDR3 region has 14 residues. Trimming removed 2 bases at V and 2 bases at J, with 9 bases between. Germline assignment: CDR1 FNHDT and CDR2 SITEND (reference sequence). CDR3 bases read: TGTGCCAGCAGTATGGGTAGGGGCCAAGAC. It codes for CASSMGRGQD. The whole CDR3 region reads CASSMGRGQDTQYF.

This clone was seen more than once but under ten times. These gene names are mouse names. The read comes to an end 4 residues before the CDR3 does, leaving the germline J gene to fill in the end. The sample carries other DNA sequences with the same CDR3. V is TRBV17 and J is TRBJ2-3; 8 bases fit TRBD2. V lost 1 base, J lost 0 bases, and 0 bases stayed unmatched. The CDR3 totals 15 residues. Germline V CDR1 and CDR2: MNHDT, YYDKIL. The CDR3 here is CASSRGLGSAETLYF. The CDR3 bases that were read are TGTGCTAGCAGTAGAGGACTGGGGAGTGCAGAA.

Only a few counts were recorded for this clone. The listed genes are named as in mouse. The CDR3 end falls 4 residues outside the read, so it is completed with the germline J gene. The rearrangement links TRBV5 to TRBJ1-2, with D perhaps TRBD1 (5 bases). In germline, CDR1 is LGHNA, CDR2 YNLKQL (reference sequence). This CDR3 is 15 amino acids long. V was cut by 1 base and J by 4 bases, with 13 bases left in between. The CDR3 bases that were read are TGTGCCAGCAGCCAAGTTCCAGGGTCGGGCTCC. Translated, it gives CASSQVPGSGS. The full CDR3 reads CASSQVPGSGSDYTF.

This clone occurred a few times. Here the gene names and germline are mouse. The read comes to an end 4 residues before the CDR3 does, leaving the germline J gene to fill in the end. The chain employs TRBV13-1 and TRBJ2-3; TRBD1 matches at 9 bases. Germline CDR1 NSHNY, CDR2 SYGAGN. The CDR3 is 15 amino acids. Partial CDR3 DNA: TGTGCCAGCAGTGATGCAGGGACAGGGAGAGAA. Protein: CASSDAGTGRE. In full, the CDR3 is CASSDAGTGRETLYF.

Turning to this clone: The gene symbols are mouse symbols. The read falls 4 residues short of the CDR3 end, and the missing part is taken from the germline J gene. The chain combines TRBV19 with TRBJ2-1; 10 bases align to TRBD1. The CDR3 totals 16 residues. The V segment lost 1 base and the J segment 5 bases; nucleotides outside the gene matches: 6. Per the germline V gene, CDR1 is FNHDT and CDR2 is SITEND (reference sequence). Partial CDR3 DNA: TGTGCCAGCAGTATACCGGGACAGGGGCTGGATGCT. Translated, it gives CASSIPGQGLDA. The full-length CDR3 reads as CASSIPGQGLDAEQFF.

This clone was counted at least ten times. Gene names are the mouse ones. Coverage ceases 4 residues before the CDR3 finishes, and the germline J gene fills in the end. This sample also contains other DNA sequences that code for the same CDR3. This chain links TRBV17 with TRBJ2-2; D remains unclear. V was trimmed by 5 bases and J by 3 bases, leaving 7 bases between them. CDR1 MNHDT and CDR2 YYDKIL come from the germline V gene. The CDR3 totals 13 residues. The sequenced CDR3 bases are TGTGCTAGCAGTTCAGGAGACACCGGG. Residues: CASSSGDTG. In full, the CDR3 is CASSSGDTGQLYF.

As to this clone: Gene names and germline refer to mouse. The read is 4 residues too short to cover the CDR3 end, so that end is filled in from the germline J gene. V gene TRBV14 combines with J gene TRBJ2-4; 8 nucleotides agree with TRBD2. Germline lookup yields CDR1 SGHDT and CDR2 FRDEAV. This CDR3 is 15 amino acids long. Losses at the gene ends were 5 bases for V and 2 bases for J; bases not matched to a gene: 7. CDR3 bases read: TGTGCCAGCAGCCCCGGACTGGGTCCTCAAAAC. Translating it yields CASSPGLGPQN. Given in full, the CDR3 is CASSPGLGPQNTLYF.

In this sample, this clone turned up a few times. Gene and germline names: mouse. With the read ending 4 residues before the CDR3 end, the germline J gene is used to fill in that end. Other nucleotide sequences in the sample specify the same CDR3. This sequence joins TRBV5 and TRBJ1-1, with TRBD1 matching 10 bases. Germline assignment: CDR1 LGHNA and CDR2 YNLKQL (reference sequence). The CDR3 sequence is 14 residues long. CDR3 amino acids: CASSQGQGAAEVFF. The sequenced CDR3 bases are TGTGCCAGCAGCCAAGGACAGGGGGCTGCA.

This clone has just a few counts. Mouse names are used for the genes. The missing CDR3 end, 4 residues past where the read stops, is filled in from the germline J gene. The V gene is TRBV1, the J gene TRBJ2-2; TRBD2 agrees at 12 bases. Trimming cost V 3 bases and J 4 bases; bases outside gene matches: 6. The CDR3 runs to 17 residues. The germline CDR1 and CDR2 sequences are NSQYPW and LRSPGD (reference sequence). CDR3 loop: CTCSAPGLGGGTGQLYF. The sequenced part of the CDR3 DNA is TGCACCTGCAGTGCCCCGGGACTGGGGGGTGGCACCGGG.

This clone was counted at least ten times. The listed genes are named as in mouse. The read ends 4 residues early relative to the CDR3; the germline J gene fills the gap. The chain uses TRBV1 and TRBJ2-5, with 8 positions matching TRBD2. The CDR3 has 14 residues. The V gene's germline CDR1 is NSQYPW and CDR2 LRSPGD (reference sequence). The CDR3 DNA, read in part, is TGCACCTGCAGTGCAGGGGGGGGGCGGGAC. It codes for CTCSAGGGRD. The full CDR3 reads CTCSAGGGRDTQYF.

Only a few counts were recorded for this clone. The gene names here belong to mouse. The missing CDR3 end, 4 residues past where the read stops, is filled in from the germline J gene. This chain connects TRBV13-2 to TRBJ2-3; TRBD2 matches 8 bases. The CDR3 consists of 16 residues. V shed 0 bases, J shed 1 base, and the junction held 4 bases outside the gene matches. Germline CDR1 and CDR2: NNHNN and SYGAGS (reference sequence). The CDR3 region is CASGDERWGGAETLYF. Incomplete CDR3 DNA: TGTGCCAGCGGTGATGAACGCTGGGGGGGTGCAGAA.

This clone appeared a few times. Gene names and germline match the mouse. The read falls 4 residues short of the CDR3 end, and the missing part is taken from the germline J gene. Other nucleotide sequences in the sample specify the same CDR3. The J gene is TRBJ2-3, the V gene TRBV13-3; 9 bases fit TRBD2. CDR1 is NNHDY, CDR2 SYVADS, per germline. CDR3 length equals 15 residues. V shed 0 bases and J 3 bases; nucleotides not matched to a gene: 2. CDR3 protein: CASSDAWGGAETLYF. CDR3 DNA, as far as it was read: TGTGCCAGCAGTGATGCTTGGGGGGGCGCAGAA.

The sample holds a few counts of this clone. Mouse germline and gene names are used. The sequence runs out 4 residues before the end of the CDR3; the remainder is reconstructed from the germline J gene. The chain links TRBV13-1 to TRBJ1-2, with 8 bases lining up with TRBD1. J was trimmed by 0 bases and V by 7 bases; bases with no gene match: 2. CDR3 size: 13 residues. CDR1 is NSHNY, CDR2 SYGAGN, per germline. The CDR3: CASGDRTNSDYTF. The CDR3 bases that were read are TGTGCCAGCGGGGACAGGACAAACTCC.

Concerning this clone: Here the gene names and germline are mouse. The observed sequence ends 4 residues before the CDR3 terminus, with the missing tail filled in from the germline J gene. The sample holds other DNA sequences that translate to the same CDR3. The chain links TRBV31 to TRBJ2-4, with D perhaps TRBD2 (7 bases). Trimming shortened V by 0 bases and J by 1 base, and 8 bases separated the two germline ends. The CDR3 sequence is 14 residues long. Germline lookup yields CDR1 GKSSPN and CDR2 SITVG. The CDR3 bases that were read are TGTGCCTGGAGTCTAGGGGGGGGTCAAAAC. It translates to CAWSLGGGQN. The full CDR3 is CAWSLGGGQNTLYF. The full variable domain, its missing parts supplied by reference TRBV31 and TRBJ2-4, is AQTIHQWPVAEIKAVGSPLSLGCTIKGKSSPNLYWYWQATGGTLQQLFYSITVGQVESVVQLNLSASRPKDDQFILSTEKLLLSHSGFYLCAWSLGGGQNTLYFGAGTRLSVL.

Notes on this clone: Gene names and germline refer to mouse. Read coverage stops 4 residues before the CDR3 terminus; the germline J gene supplies the remainder. V and J are TRBV19 and TRBJ2-1, with 8 positions matching TRBD1. The germline V gene has CDR1 FNHDT and CDR2 SITEND (reference sequence). Losses at the gene ends were 5 bases for V and 3 bases for J; bases not matched to a gene: 4. The CDR3 totals 14 residues. CDR3 DNA (partial): TGTGCCAGCAGACCGGACAGGGCCTATGCT. This translates into CASRPDRAYA. The entire CDR3 protein is CASRPDRAYAEQFF.

In regard to this clone: Gene names and germline match the mouse. The CDR3 end lies 4 residues beyond the end of the read and is filled in from the germline J gene. Other DNA sequences in this sample translate to the same CDR3. This chain uses TRBV5 with TRBJ2-5; 7 nucleotides agree with TRBD1. The CDR3 loop spans 15 amino acids. Germline trimming cut 0 bases from V and 2 bases from J; bases unmatched to any gene: 2. Germline CDR1 LGHNA, CDR2 YNLKQL (reference sequence). CDR3 residues: CASSQEPGGQDTQYF. Partial CDR3 DNA: TGTGCCAGCAGCCAAGAACCAGGGGGCCAAGAC.

About this clone: Any gene name here is a mouse gene name. The read finishes 4 residues shy of the CDR3 end, and the germline J gene is used to complete it. Other DNA sequences in the same sample also yield this CDR3. V and J are TRBV5 and TRBJ2-1, with 9 bases that match TRBD2. Germline-derived CDR1 and CDR2 are LGHNA and YNLKQL (reference sequence). V lost 4 bases, J lost 3 bases, and 4 bases stayed unmatched. The CDR3 contains 15 residues. CDR3 DNA (partial): TGTGCCAGCAGCCCTCCGGGACTGGGCTATGCT. It is translated as CASSPPGLGYA. The CDR3 in full is CASSPPGLGYAEQFF.

A remark on this clone: Mouse names are used for the genes. The read comes to an end 4 residues before the CDR3 does, leaving the germline J gene to fill in the end. The rearrangement links TRBV13-2 to TRBJ2-3; 11 positions match TRBD2. The germline V gene encodes CDR1 NNHNN and CDR2 SYGAGS (reference sequence). CDR3 length: 14 residues. The CDR3 sequence is CASGAGTGGETLYF. The sequenced part of the CDR3 DNA is TGTGCCAGCGGTGCAGGGACTGGGGGAGAA.